The next 17 T cell receptor beta chains were all read from a single sample in a study of T cells in Graves' hyperthyroidism and ophthalmopathy (dated by TCRdb to about 2019). The method was multiplex PCR. Sequenced using an Illumina HiSeq 2000. Amplification of TCR beta CDR3 regions was carried out from RNA transcripts. The TCR CDR3 was subjected to a first round of RT-PCR using the HTBI primer set and the Qiagen OneStep RT-PCR kit. TCRdb handled the public reads itself, with Q25 trimming in fastp and clone calling in MiXCR, and kept productive beta chains. Each CDR3 protein gets just one entry, which takes the most common genes and DNA from the rows behind it. This sample comprises about 620,000 distinct CDR3 sequences, around 15% of them detected only once. The ten most abundant clones make up less than 4.5% of the sample. The sequenced sample was blood. The receptors originated from a woman between 25 and 40 years old with Graves' hyperthyroidism.

This clonotype was counted at least ten times. The chain is built from TRBV4-1 and TRBJ2-7; D unclear. The V gene lost 1 base and the J gene lost 3 bases, with 10 bases spanning the gap. Looked up from germline, CDR1 is MGHRA and CDR2 is YSYEKL. This CDR3 has 14 amino acids. In nucleotides, the CDR3 is TGCGCCAGCAGCCAAGGGGCCAGGAGCTACGAGCAGTACTTC. It codes for CASSQGARSYEQYF.

This clonotype occurred a few times. V gene TRBV5-1 combines with J gene TRBJ2-4; 15 positions agree with TRBD2. Per germline, CDR1 SGHRS and CDR2 YFSETQ. The CDR3 runs to 19 residues. V was clipped by 5 bases and J by 7 bases; unmatched bases: 16. The CDR3 DNA follows: TGCGCCAGCAGTCTGTCGCGGCCGGGACTAGCGGGAGGATCGAACATTCAGTACTTC. It encodes CASSLSRPGLAGGSNIQYF.

This clonotype was detected many times. V is TRBV2 and J is TRBJ1-5; 9 nucleotides agree with TRBD1. From germline, CDR1 is SNHLY and CDR2 FYNNEI. The junction had 12 bases not matched to a gene; V was cut back by 1 base and J by 5 bases. CDR3 length: 18 residues. Here the CDR3 DNA reads TGTGCCAGCAGTGAAGGGGGCCTCGACAGGGGGTACGATCAGCCCCAGCATTTT. This codes for CASSEGGLDRGYDQPQHF.

This clonotype was recorded only once. Just one base apart from a much larger clone, this may be a read error. The chain recombines TRBV12-3 or TRBV12-4 with TRBJ2-5; D remains unclear. This CDR3 region has 14 residues. In DNA, the CDR3 is TGTGCCAGCAGTTTTACAAACAACCAAGGGACCCAGTACTTC. Protein sequence: CASSFTNNQGTQYF.

The J gene is TRBJ1-4, the V gene TRBV29-1, with 7 bases fitting TRBD1. The CDR3 spans 12 residues. The V gene end was trimmed by 6 bases and the J gene end by 7 bases; junction bases not matched to a gene: 5. Germline V gives CDR1 SQVTM, CDR2 ANQGSEA. CDR3 DNA sequence: TGCAGCGTCCGGGACAGTCGTGAAAAACTGTTTTTT. Its protein is CSVRDSREKLFF.

This clonotype was detected many times. V is TRBV28 and J is TRBJ2-3; D uncertain. CDR3 length: 13 residues. Trimming removed 7 bases from V and 2 bases from J, with 10 bases in between. Germline loops: CDR1 MDHEN, CDR2 SYDVKM. This CDR3 reads CASNRVNTDTQYF. CDR3 in DNA: TGTGCCAGCAATAGGGTCAACACAGATACGCAGTATTTT.

The rearrangement links TRBV28 to TRBJ1-5, with a weak D call TRBD1 (6 bases). Germline CDR1 MDHEN, CDR2 SYDVKM. This CDR3 region has 14 residues. V lost 8 bases, J lost 6 bases, and 17 bases lay in between. Here the CDR3 reads CASRPAGGGQPQHF. The CDR3 DNA is TGTGCCAGCCGCCCGGCGGGGGGCGGTCAGCCCCAGCATTTT.

This clonotype was seen many times. The chain joins TRBV6-5 to TRBJ1-5; no clear D. The germline V and J ends were trimmed by 0 bases and 3 bases, with 9 bases remaining between them. The germline V gene encodes CDR1 MNHEY and CDR2 SVGAGI. This CDR3 contains 15 residues. CDR3 nucleotide sequence: TGTGCCAGCAGTTACTCGCAACGGATCAATCAGCCCCAGCATTTT. Protein product: CASSYSQRINQPQHF.

This clonotype appeared many times. V is TRBV2 and J is TRBJ2-4, with unresolved D. The V end lost 3 bases, the J end lost 0 bases, and 6 bases lay between the germline ends. The CDR3 is made up of 14 amino acids. Germline assignment: CDR1 SNHLY and CDR2 FYNNEI. The CDR3 is CASSEQIAKNIQYF. In DNA, the CDR3 is TGTGCCAGCAGTGAGCAGATAGCCAAAAACATTCAGTACTTC.

This clonotype was seen repeatedly, ten times or more. The gene calls are TRBV29-1 and TRBJ2-1; weak D call: TRBD2 (7 bases). Trimming removed 7 bases from V and 10 bases from J, with 17 bases in between. Per the germline V gene, CDR1 is SQVTM and CDR2 is ANQGSEA. The CDR3 has 12 amino acids. The CDR3 DNA sequence: TGCAGCGCTTCCCTCGAGGGGGGGGAGCAGTTCTTC. Its translation: CSASLEGGEQFF.

The chain uses TRBV11-2 and TRBJ1-3; D ambiguous. CDR1 is SGHAT, CDR2 FQNNGV, per germline. Trimming removed 5 bases at V and 0 bases at J, with 8 bases between. This CDR3 is 14 amino acids long. The DNA for the CDR3 is TGTGCCAGCAGCCCCCAGCCCTCTGGAAACACCATATATTTT. It codes for CASSPQPSGNTIYF. Filled out from reference TRBV11-2 and TRBJ1-3, the complete variable domain reads EAGVAQSPRYKIIEKRQSVAFWCNPISGHATLYWYQQILGQGPKLLIQFQNNGVVDDSQLPKDRFSAERLKGVDSTLKIQPAKLEDSAVYLCASSPQPSGNTIYFGEGSWLTVV.

This clonotype was seen ten or more times. CDR3 sequence: CASSPLRGTQYF. CDR3 nucleotide sequence: TGTGCCAGCAGCCCCCTCCGAGGTACGCAGTATTTT. The rearrangement links TRBV11-2 to TRBJ2-3; D is ambiguous. V lost 5 bases, J lost 8 bases, and 11 bases lay in between. The CDR3 runs to 12 residues. Germline V CDR1 and CDR2: SGHAT, FQNNGV.

This clonotype has only one observation. This chain uses TRBV12-3 or TRBV12-4 with TRBJ1-3; unclear D gene. Trimming shortened V by 6 bases and J by 10 bases, and 10 bases separated the two germline ends. The CDR3 spans 11 residues. Here the CDR3 DNA reads TGTGCCAGCAGATACGGGAATACCATATATTTT. It translates to CASRYGNTIYF.

There are many counts of this clonotype. The CDR3 loop reads CASSPATGSGYTF. CDR3 bases: TGTGCCAGCAGTCCGGCGACAGGGAGCGGCTACACCTTC. V gene TRBV6-2 or TRBV6-3 combines with J gene TRBJ1-2; the match to TRBD1 covers 7 bases. The junction had 8 bases not matched to a gene; V was cut back by 5 bases and J by 8 bases. The CDR3 consists of 13 residues. The germline gives CDR1 MNHEY, CDR2 SVGEGT.

This clonotype appeared a few times. This rearrangement joins TRBV20-1 to TRBJ1-5, with TRBD1 matching over 9 bases. This CDR3 is 12 amino acids long. Germline CDR1 and CDR2: DFQATT and SNEGSKA (reference sequence). V shed 4 bases, J shed 9 bases, and the junction held 4 bases outside the gene matches. The CDR3 sequence: CSAITGGLPQHF. The CDR3 region has the DNA TGCAGTGCTATAACAGGGGGCTTGCCCCAGCATTTT.

This clonotype occurred many times. V and J are TRBV27 and TRBJ2-7; the D gene could be TRBD1 or TRBD2 (5 bases each). CDR1 and CDR2 (germline): MNHEY, SMNVEV (reference sequence). CDR3 length: 13 residues. Trimming shortened V by 2 bases and J by 2 bases, and 7 bases separated the two germline ends. The CDR3 here is CASSLMGAYEQYF. The CDR3 DNA reads as TGTGCCAGCAGTTTAATGGGGGCCTACGAGCAGTACTTC.

In this sample, this clonotype turned up many times. The rearrangement uses TRBV5-1 and TRBJ1-5; D remains ambiguous. Germline CDR1 reads SGHRS; CDR2 reads YFSETQ. Between the trimmed V and J ends, which lost 0 bases and 5 bases, there was a span of 6 bases. The CDR3 is 13 residues long. For the CDR3, the DNA is TGCGCCAGCAGCTTGGAGAGGGATCAGCCCCAGCATTTT. Translating it yields CASSLERDQPQHF.